Listed below are T cell receptor beta chains from one sample, sequenced in a study of CD8 T cells in Susac syndrome. In TCRdb, the immunoSEQ multiplex PCR reads were re-called with MiXCR into one record per CDR3 protein. The table records 130,000 or so distinct CDR3 sequences, over 75% of them present only once. Material for sequencing was CD8+ T cells from PBMCs. All receptors derive from a human donor with multiple sclerosis. Each CDR3 is given with its conserved first and last residue. Clone size is not always given. Where it is, it says once, few, many or a class for expanded clones.

v_gene	abundance	j_gene	CDR3aa
TRBV4-1	NA	TRBJ2-3	CASSLPQDTQYF
TRBV10-3	NA	TRBJ2-7	CAIGTTQSYEQYF
TRBV20-1	NA	TRBJ1-4	CSASQGGGRGTTNEKLFF
TRBV7-9	NA	TRBJ2-2	CASSSWGPNTGELFF
TRBV12-3/TRBV12-4	NA	TRBJ2-3	CASSSPMGHPSTDTQYF
TRBV4-2	NA	TRBJ1-4	CASSPSSHEKLFF
TRBV12-3/TRBV12-4	NA	TRBJ1-1	CASSLGTGEAFF
TRBV13	few	TRBJ2-3	CASIGQGADTQYF
TRBV12-3/TRBV12-4	once	TRBJ1-3	CASRPDRAQPYNSGNTIYF
TRBV4-1	NA	TRBJ1-3	CASSPGQVSGNTIYF
TRBV5-4	few	TRBJ1-2	CASSLEPGDYYGYTF
TRBV6-5	NA	TRBJ1-1	CATPHRNTEAFF
TRBV24-1	NA	TRBJ1-5	CATSDARYSNQPQHF
TRBV5-5	NA	TRBJ1-1	CASSLTTGLRTEAFF
TRBV6-1	NA	TRBJ1-5	CASNIGGPNQPQHF
TRBV2	NA	TRBJ1-6	CASNSRDGGFFSALHF
TRBV5-1	NA	TRBJ2-1	CASSYASGGVNEQFF
TRBV4-1	NA	TRBJ1-4	CASSQDPGLANEKLFF
TRBV20-1	NA	TRBJ2-3	CSARGTLPTDTQYF
TRBV24-1	once	TRBJ2-1	CATSGGEWVEQFF
TRBV27	once	TRBJ2-7	CASSLSGGDSSYEQYF
TRBV7-9	NA	TRBJ2-5	CASSLEAYKQETQYF
TRBV29-1	NA	TRBJ2-7	CSVTDRDSYEQYF
TRBV4-1	NA	TRBJ2-3	CASSLTEDTQYF
TRBV7-9	NA	TRBJ2-7	CASSRLGGTSYEQYF
TRBV10-3	NA	TRBJ1-1	CASQGGTEAFF
TRBV21-1	NA	TRBJ1-1	CASSNLSPNTEAFF
TRBV5-6	NA	TRBJ1-2	CASSLPAGSWVSGYTF
TRBV7-6	NA	TRBJ2-7	CASSLGGGQASYYEQYF
TRBV5-6	NA	TRBJ1-1	CASSSTGGYGAFF
TRBV6-1	few	TRBJ1-5	CASSAQGGDQPQHF